This T cell receptor beta chain was identified during a study of cytomegalovirus exposure and HLA in healthy donors. On the study more broadly: Some 87 million unique TCRs from HLA-typed donors were held in an early release of data. General observations from the study: Later work showed greater clonal expansion in HLA-associated TCR beta chains than in equally common others. Follow-up analysis later connected one missense variant in DCLRE1C with trimming of TCR beta V- and J-genes. The study designated 150 to 200 TCR beta chains cytomegalovirus-associated.

The CDR3 spans 14 residues. The germline V gene has CDR1 MNHEY and CDR2 SVGAGI. V dropped 2 bases and J dropped 0 bases, with 7 bases sitting between them. PCR involved 60 Vbeta and 13 Jbeta primers. Only in-frame clones appear in the TCRdb table, and some are missing; sequencing was by immunoSEQ multiplex PCR. Seen here are around 100,000 clones, approximately 80% observed once, and the top ten hold approximately 3.7%. About this clone itself: The antigen is not known.

The sample taken for sequencing was PBMCs. The sequence came from a female donor in good health and CMV-seropositive. The J gene is TRBJ1-1, the V gene TRBV6-5; no clear D. CDR3 nucleotide sequence: TGTGCCAGCAGTTACGTGGGCGTGAACACTGAAGCTTTCTTT. It translates to CASSYVGVNTEAFF.